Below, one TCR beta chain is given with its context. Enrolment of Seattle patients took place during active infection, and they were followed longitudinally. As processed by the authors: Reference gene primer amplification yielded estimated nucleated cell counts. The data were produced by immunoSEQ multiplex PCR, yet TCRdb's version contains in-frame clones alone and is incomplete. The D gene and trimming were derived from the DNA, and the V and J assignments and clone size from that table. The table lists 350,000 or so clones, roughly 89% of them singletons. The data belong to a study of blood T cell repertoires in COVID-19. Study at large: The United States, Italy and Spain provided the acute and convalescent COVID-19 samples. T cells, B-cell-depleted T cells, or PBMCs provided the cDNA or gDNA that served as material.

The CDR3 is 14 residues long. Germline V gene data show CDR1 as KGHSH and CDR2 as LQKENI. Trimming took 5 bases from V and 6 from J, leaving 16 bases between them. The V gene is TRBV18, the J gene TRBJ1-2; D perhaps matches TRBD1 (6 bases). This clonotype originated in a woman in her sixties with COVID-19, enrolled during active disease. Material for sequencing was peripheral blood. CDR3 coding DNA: TGTGCCAGCTCAACAAGGACAGCGGCGGATGGCTACACCTTC. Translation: CASSTRTAADGYTF.